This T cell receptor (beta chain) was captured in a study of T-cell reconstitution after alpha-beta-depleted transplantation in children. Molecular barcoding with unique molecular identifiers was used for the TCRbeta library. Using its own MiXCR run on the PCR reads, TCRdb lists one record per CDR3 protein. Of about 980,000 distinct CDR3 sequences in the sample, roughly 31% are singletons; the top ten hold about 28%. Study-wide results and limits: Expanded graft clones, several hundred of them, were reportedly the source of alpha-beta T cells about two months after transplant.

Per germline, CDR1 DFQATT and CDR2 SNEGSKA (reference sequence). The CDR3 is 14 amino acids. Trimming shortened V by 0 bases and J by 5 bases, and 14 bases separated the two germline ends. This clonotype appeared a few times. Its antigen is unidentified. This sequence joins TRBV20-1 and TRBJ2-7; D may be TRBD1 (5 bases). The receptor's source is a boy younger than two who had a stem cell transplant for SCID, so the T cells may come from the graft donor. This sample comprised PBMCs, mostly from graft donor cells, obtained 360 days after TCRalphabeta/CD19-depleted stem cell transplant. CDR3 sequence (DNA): TGCAGTGCTAGAGATCGTAAGGGGTTCCACGAGCAGTACTTC. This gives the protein CSARDRKGFHEQYF.